The 17 T cell receptor beta chains below come from one sample, sequenced in a study of shared clonotypes between healthy human individuals (TCRdb year 2020). Receptor amplification or capture employed the immunoSEQ multiplex PCR assay. The immuneACCESS repertoire file appears here via TCRdb, limited to in-frame rearrangements. These files lack a portion of the clones; in checked studies, under half of the deficit traces to unresolved V genes, and the cause of the others is not known. The sample contains approximately 340,000 clones, roughly 70% of them found a single time. The ten largest clones represent 10% of the sample. Sequencing input: memory CD4+ T cells sorted from blood. The intended sense of this specimen's cell subset or site label: CD45RA-negative fraction. The receptors derive from a man younger than 40 in good health.

This clone was picked up a small number of times. The chain joins TRBV10-1 to TRBJ2-3; TRBD1 might be the D (5 bases). Trimming cost V 3 bases and J 2 bases, with 12 bases left between them. The CDR3 has 15 amino acids. Germline V gene sequence: CDR1 WNHNN, CDR2 SYGVQD (reference sequence). CDR3 amino acids: CASSDLTDNTDTQYF. The CDR3 DNA sequence: TGCGCCAGCAGTGACCTGACGGACAACACAGATACGCAGTATTTT.

This clone was observed a single time. The chain recombines TRBV15 with TRBJ2-5; TRBD1 aligns across 7 bases. Germline CDR1 LNHNV, CDR2 YYDKDF (reference sequence). The CDR3 is 15 amino acids. Losses at the gene ends were 0 bases for V and 10 bases for J; bases not matched to a gene: 11. The chain's CDR3 is CATSRDRGAGGDQYF. Here the CDR3 DNA reads TGTGCCACCAGCAGAGATCGGGGAGCAGGGGGTGACCAGTACTTC.

The V call is TRBV19, the J call TRBJ2-2; TRBD2 matches at 9 bases. CDR1 and CDR2 (germline): LNHDA, SQIVND (reference sequence). This CDR3 region has 15 residues. After removal of 6 bases from V and 4 bases from J, the junction contained 6 bases not matched to a gene. The CDR3 nucleotides read TGTGCCAGTAGGGCTAGCGGGAAAATCACCGGGGAGCTGTTTTTT. Amino acids: CASRASGKITGELFF.

In its sample, this clone was seen once. CDR3 DNA sequence: TGTGCCAGCAGTTCTCCAGGTAGCTCCTACGAGCAGTACTTC. Translation gives CASSSPGSSYEQYF. The V and J genes are TRBV28 and TRBJ2-7; no clear D gene. The CDR3 is 14 residues long. V gave up 4 bases and J gave up 0 bases, with 10 bases separating them. In germline, CDR1 is MDHEN, CDR2 SYDVKM.

The chain links TRBV2 to TRBJ2-1; TRBD2 matches at 9 bases. This CDR3 has 15 amino acids. The junction had 14 bases not matched to a gene; V was cut back by 8 bases and J by 9 bases. Germline V gene data show CDR1 as SNHLY and CDR2 as FYNNEI. The CDR3 protein is CASSPSGNGWGEQFF. CDR3 coding DNA: TGTGCCAGCTCACCTAGCGGGAATGGGTGGGGTGAGCAGTTCTTC.

The CDR3 DNA reads as TGCGCCAGCAGGGGGACTAGCGGGAGCGTGGCCTACGAGCAGTACTTC. Protein sequence: CASRGTSGSVAYEQYF. The V gene is TRBV10-1, the J gene TRBJ2-7, with TRBD2 matching 14 bases. After removal of 6 bases from V and 2 bases from J, the junction contained 6 bases not matched to a gene. The CDR3 spans 16 residues. Germline CDR1 is WNHNN and CDR2 is SYGVQD (reference sequence).

V and J are TRBV27 and TRBJ2-7; maybe TRBD1 (6 bases). The V gene's germline CDR1 is MNHEY and CDR2 SMNVEV (reference sequence). CDR3 length equals 14 residues. The V gene lost 8 bases and the J gene lost 5 bases, with 19 bases spanning the gap. This chain's CDR3 is CASGPHRELDEQYF. The CDR3 DNA is TGTGCCAGCGGTCCCCACAGGGAGCTAGACGAGCAGTACTTC.

There are a few counts of this clone. The J gene is TRBJ2-2, the V gene TRBV19; 7 bases match TRBD1. The CDR3 has 17 residues. Germline CDR1 is LNHDA and CDR2 is SQIVND (reference sequence). J lost 4 bases, V lost 5 bases, and 13 bases had no gene match. The CDR3 is CASSADRVGRGTGELFF. The CDR3 DNA follows: TGTGCCAGTAGTGCAGACAGGGTGGGAAGGGGCACCGGGGAGCTGTTTTTT.

This chain links TRBV5-4 with TRBJ1-1; no reliable D call. Germline CDR1 is SGHNT and CDR2 is YYREEE (reference sequence). The length of the CDR3 is 16 residues. V lost 2 bases and J 0 bases, leaving 14 bases between the germline ends. CDR3 region: CASSFLQVGMNTEAFF. DNA of the CDR3: TGTGCCAGCAGCTTTTTGCAGGTGGGCATGAACACTGAAGCTTTCTTT.

This clone was observed many times. The gene calls are TRBV2 and TRBJ2-1; D gene uncertain. Germline CDR1 and CDR2: SNHLY and FYNNEI. This CDR3 has 12 residues. Trimming took off 3 bases at V and 8 bases at J, with 8 bases between the two ends. The CDR3 region is CASSDPAYEQFF. CDR3 nucleotides: TGTGCCAGCAGTGATCCGGCCTATGAGCAGTTCTTC.

This chain connects TRBV28 to TRBJ2-2, with a tentative D call TRBD2 (6 bases). Trimming stripped 5 bases from V and 4 bases from J, with 20 bases between. The CDR3 has 17 amino acids. Germline lookup yields CDR1 MDHEN and CDR2 SYDVKM. The CDR3 is CASSQTRGGMATGELFF. In DNA form, the CDR3 reads TGTGCCAGCAGTCAAACACGCGGCGGGATGGCCACCGGGGAGCTGTTTTTT.

Notes on this clone: Other DNA variants within this sample encode the same CDR3. This chain uses TRBV19 with TRBJ1-5, with a weak D call TRBD1 (5 bases). V was shortened by 5 bases and J by 5 bases, with 10 bases between the two germline ends. This CDR3 region has 13 residues. Germline CDR1 LNHDA, CDR2 SQIVND (reference sequence). This chain's CDR3 is CASSADSYQPQHF. CDR3 nucleotides: TGTGCCAGTAGTGCAGACAGTTATCAGCCCCAGCATTTT.

The V call is TRBV5-1, the J call TRBJ2-1; D not resolved. The CDR3 loop spans 15 amino acids. V was cut by 4 bases and J by 0 bases, with 11 bases left in between. Germline values: CDR1 SGHRS, CDR2 YFSETQ. The chain's CDR3 is CASSTETHSYNEQFF. For the CDR3, the DNA is TGCGCCAGCAGCACGGAGACACACTCCTACAATGAGCAGTTCTTC.

The V call is TRBV30, the J call TRBJ2-7; the D gene is possibly TRBD1 (6 bases). The CDR3 runs 15 residues. Germline V gene sequence: CDR1 GTSNPN, CDR2 SVGIG (reference sequence). The V and J ends lost 5 bases and 1 base respectively, with 18 bases between them. The CDR3 DNA sequence: TGTGCCTGGGACATCGCAGGGGATTCATCCTACGAGCAGTACTTC. This gives the protein CAWDIAGDSSYEQYF.

V and J are TRBV11-3 and TRBJ2-5; D remains unclear. Germline V gene data show CDR1 as SGHNT and CDR2 as YENEEA. The CDR3 length is 16 residues. The V end lost 1 base, the J end lost 1 base, and 13 bases lay between the germline ends. The DNA of the CDR3 is TGTGCCAGCAGCTTAGGATGGGGTGGAGTCCAAGAGACCCAGTACTTC. Translating gives CASSLGWGGVQETQYF.

The chain combines TRBV4-3 with TRBJ1-5; 7 bases map to TRBD1. This CDR3 has 16 residues. V dropped 4 bases and J dropped 5; count of bases not matched to a gene: 11. Looked up from germline, CDR1 is LGHNA and CDR2 is YSLEER. The CDR3 region is CASSPTQGLGYQPQHF. The DNA of the CDR3 is TGCGCCAGCAGCCCTACACAGGGGCTTGGTTATCAGCCCCAGCATTTT.

The chain combines TRBV7-8 with TRBJ2-5; D remains unclear. Germline V gives CDR1 SGHVS, CDR2 FQNEAQ. The CDR3 has 15 amino acids. Trimming shortened V by 5 bases and J by 0 bases, and 13 bases separated the two germline ends. CDR3 DNA: TGTGCCAGCAGCCCGACGATGACATACCAAGAGACCCAGTACTTC. Translation: CASSPTMTYQETQYF.